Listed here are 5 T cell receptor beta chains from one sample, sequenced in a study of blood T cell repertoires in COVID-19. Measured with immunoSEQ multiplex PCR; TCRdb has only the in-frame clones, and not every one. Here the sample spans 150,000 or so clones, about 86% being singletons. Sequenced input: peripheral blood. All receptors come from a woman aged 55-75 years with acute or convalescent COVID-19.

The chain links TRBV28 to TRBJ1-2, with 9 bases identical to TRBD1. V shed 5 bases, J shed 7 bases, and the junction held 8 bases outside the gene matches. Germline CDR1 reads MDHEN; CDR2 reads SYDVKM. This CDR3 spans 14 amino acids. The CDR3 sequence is CASSPGQGSIGYTF. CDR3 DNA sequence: TGTGCCAGCAGTCCCGGACAGGGGAGCATTGGCTACACCTTC.

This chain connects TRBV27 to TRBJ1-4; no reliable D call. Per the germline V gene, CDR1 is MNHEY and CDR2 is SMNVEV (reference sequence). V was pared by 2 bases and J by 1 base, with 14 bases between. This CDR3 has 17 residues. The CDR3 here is CASSLRDKPVTNEKLFF. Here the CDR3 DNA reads TGTGCCAGCAGTTTAAGAGACAAACCTGTAACTAATGAAAAACTGTTTTTT. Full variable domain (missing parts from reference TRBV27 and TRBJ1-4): EAQVTQNPRYLITVTGKKLTVTCSQNMNHEYMSWYRQDPGLGLRQIYYSMNVEVTDKGDVPEGYKVSRKEKRNFPLILESPSPNQTSLYFCASSLRDKPVTNEKLFFGSGTQLSVL.

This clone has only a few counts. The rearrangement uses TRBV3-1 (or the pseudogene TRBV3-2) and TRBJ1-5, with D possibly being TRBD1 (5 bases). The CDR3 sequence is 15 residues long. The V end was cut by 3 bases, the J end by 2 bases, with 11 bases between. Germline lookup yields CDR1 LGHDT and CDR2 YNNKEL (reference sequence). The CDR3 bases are TGTGCCAGCAGCCACTCAACAGGAGGCAATCAGCCCCAGCATTTT. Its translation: CASSHSTGGNQPQHF.

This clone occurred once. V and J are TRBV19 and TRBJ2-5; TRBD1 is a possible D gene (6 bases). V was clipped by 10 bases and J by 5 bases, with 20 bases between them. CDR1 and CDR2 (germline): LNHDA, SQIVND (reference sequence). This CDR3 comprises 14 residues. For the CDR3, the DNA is TGTGCCACAGCACACAGGGCGGGTCGGGAGACCCAGTACTTC. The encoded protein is CATAHRAGRETQYF.

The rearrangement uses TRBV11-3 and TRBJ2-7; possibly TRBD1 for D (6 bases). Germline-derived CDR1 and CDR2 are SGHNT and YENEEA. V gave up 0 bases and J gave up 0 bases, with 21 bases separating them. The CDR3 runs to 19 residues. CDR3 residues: CASSLEGQILGHNSYEQYF. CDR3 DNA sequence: TGTGCCAGCAGCTTAGAGGGACAAATCCTGGGACATAACTCCTACGAGCAGTACTTC. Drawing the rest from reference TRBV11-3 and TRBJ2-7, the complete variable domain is EAGVVQSPRYKIIEKKQPVAFWCNPISGHNTLYWYLQNLGQGPELLIRYENEEAVDDSQLPKDRFSAERLKGVDSTLKIQPAELGDSAVYLCASSLEGQILGHNSYEQYFGPGTRLTVT.